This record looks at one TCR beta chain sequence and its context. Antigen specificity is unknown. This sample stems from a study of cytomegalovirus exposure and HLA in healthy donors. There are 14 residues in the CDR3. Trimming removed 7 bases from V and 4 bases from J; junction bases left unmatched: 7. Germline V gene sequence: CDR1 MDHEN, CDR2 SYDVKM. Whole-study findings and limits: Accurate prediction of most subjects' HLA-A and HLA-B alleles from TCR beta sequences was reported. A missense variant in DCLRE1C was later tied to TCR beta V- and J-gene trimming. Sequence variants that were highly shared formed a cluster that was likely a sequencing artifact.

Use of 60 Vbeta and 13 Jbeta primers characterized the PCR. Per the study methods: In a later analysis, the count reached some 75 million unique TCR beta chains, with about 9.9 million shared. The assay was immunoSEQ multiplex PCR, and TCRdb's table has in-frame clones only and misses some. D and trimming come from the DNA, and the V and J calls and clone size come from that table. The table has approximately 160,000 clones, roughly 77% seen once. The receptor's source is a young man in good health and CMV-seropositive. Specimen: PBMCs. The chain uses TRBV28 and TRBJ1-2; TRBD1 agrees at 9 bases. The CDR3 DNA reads TGTGCCAGCATGCGGGGGACAGGGTTCTATGGCTACACCTTC. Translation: CASMRGTGFYGYTF.